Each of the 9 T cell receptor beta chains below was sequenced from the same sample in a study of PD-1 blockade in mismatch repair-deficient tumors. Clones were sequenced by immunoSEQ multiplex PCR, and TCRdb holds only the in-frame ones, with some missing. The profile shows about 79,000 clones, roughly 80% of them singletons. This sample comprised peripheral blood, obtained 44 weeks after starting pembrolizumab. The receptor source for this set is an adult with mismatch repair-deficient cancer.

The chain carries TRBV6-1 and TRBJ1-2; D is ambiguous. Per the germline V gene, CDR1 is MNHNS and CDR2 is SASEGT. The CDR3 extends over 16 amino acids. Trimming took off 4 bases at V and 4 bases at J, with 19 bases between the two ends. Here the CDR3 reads CASSGWRFSYSYGYTF. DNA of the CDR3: TGTGCCAGCAGTGGTTGGAGGTTCAGTTATTCCTATGGCTACACCTTC.

This CDR3 reads CASSFDKVGTDTQYF. CDR3 DNA sequence: TGCGCCAGCAGCTTCGACAAGGTTGGCACAGATACGCAGTATTTT. The V call is TRBV5-1, the J call TRBJ2-3; D call uncertain. This CDR3 has 15 residues. From germline, CDR1 is SGHRS and CDR2 YFSETQ. Trimming removed 2 bases at V and 1 base at J, with 11 bases between.

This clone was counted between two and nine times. The CDR3, as DNA: TGTGCCAGTACTGACGTTCTTAACTATGGCTACACCTTC. Its translation is CASTDVLNYGYTF. The chain combines TRBV6-5 with TRBJ1-2, with no clear D. The CDR3 totals 13 residues. CDR1 and CDR2 from the germline V gene are MNHEY and SVGAGI. V lost 9 bases to trimming and J lost 1 base, with 12 bases between them.

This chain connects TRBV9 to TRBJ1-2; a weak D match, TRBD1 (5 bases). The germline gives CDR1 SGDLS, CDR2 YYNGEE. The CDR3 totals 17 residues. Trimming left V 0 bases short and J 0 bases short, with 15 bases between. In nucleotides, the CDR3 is TGTGCCAGCAGCGTAGGTTCGATCGGGACCGCTAACTATGGCTACACCTTC. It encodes CASSVGSIGTANYGYTF.

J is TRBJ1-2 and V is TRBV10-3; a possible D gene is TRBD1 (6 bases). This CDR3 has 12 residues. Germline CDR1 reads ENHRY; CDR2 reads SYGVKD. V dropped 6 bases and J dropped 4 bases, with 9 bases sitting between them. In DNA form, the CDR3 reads TGTGCCATCAGCGGGGGCCTCTATGGCTACACCTTC. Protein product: CAISGGLYGYTF.

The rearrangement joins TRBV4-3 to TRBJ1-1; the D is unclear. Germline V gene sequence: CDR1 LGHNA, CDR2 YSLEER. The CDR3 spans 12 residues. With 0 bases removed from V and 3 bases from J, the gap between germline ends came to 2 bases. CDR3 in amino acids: CASSQDYTEAFF. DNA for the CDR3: TGCGCCAGCAGCCAAGATTACACTGAAGCTTTCTTT.

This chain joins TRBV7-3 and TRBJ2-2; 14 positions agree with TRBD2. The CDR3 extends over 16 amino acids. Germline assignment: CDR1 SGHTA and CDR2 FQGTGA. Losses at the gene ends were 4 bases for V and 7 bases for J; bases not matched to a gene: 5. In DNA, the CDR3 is TGTGCCAGCAGCTCGACTAGCGGGAGGGCCGACGGGGAGCTGTTTTTT. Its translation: CASSSTSGRADGELFF.

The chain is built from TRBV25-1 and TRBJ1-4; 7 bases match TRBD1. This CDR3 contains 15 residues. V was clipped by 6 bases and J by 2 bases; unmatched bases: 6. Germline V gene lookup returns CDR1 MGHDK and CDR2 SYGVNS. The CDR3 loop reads CASSQTGVTNEKLFF. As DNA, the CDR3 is TGTGCCAGCAGCCAAACAGGGGTTACTAATGAAAAACTGTTTTTT. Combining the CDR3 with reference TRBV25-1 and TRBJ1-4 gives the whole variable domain EADIYQTPRYLVIGTGKKITLECSQTMGHDKMYWYQQDPGMELHLIHYSYGVNSTEKGDLSSESTVSRIRTEHFPLTLESARPSHTSQYLCASSQTGVTNEKLFFGSGTQLSVL.

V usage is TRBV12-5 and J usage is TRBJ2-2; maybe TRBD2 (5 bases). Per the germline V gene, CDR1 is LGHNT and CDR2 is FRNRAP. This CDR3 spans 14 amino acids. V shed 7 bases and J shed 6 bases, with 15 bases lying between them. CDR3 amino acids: CASVLSVMAGELFF. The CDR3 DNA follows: TGTGCTAGTGTGCTTAGCGTGATGGCCGGGGAGCTGTTTTTT.